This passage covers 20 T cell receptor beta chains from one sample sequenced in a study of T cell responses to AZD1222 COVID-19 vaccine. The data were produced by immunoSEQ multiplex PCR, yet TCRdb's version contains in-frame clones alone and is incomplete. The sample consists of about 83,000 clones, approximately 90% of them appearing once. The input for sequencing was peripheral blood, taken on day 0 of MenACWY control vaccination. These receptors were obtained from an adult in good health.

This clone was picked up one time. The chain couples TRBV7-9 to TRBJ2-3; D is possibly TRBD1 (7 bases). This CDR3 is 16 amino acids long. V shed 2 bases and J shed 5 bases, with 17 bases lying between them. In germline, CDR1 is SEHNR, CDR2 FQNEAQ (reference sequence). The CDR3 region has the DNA TGTGCCAGCAGCTTACGGACAGGAGGGGCGGGAGATACGCAGTATTTT. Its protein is CASSLRTGGAGDTQYF.

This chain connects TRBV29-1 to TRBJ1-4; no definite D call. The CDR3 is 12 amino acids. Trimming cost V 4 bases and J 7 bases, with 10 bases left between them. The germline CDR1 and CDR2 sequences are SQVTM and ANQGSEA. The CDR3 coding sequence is TGCAGCGTTGGTGGGGTTGGTGAAAAACTGTTTTTT. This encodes CSVGGVGEKLFF.

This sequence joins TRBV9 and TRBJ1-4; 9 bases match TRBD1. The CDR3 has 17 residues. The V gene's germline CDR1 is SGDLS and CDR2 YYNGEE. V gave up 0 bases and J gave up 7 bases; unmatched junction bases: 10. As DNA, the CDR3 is TGTGCCAGCAGCGTAGGGGGAAGGGGACAGGGAGGTGAAAAACTGTTTTTT. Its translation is CASSVGGRGQGGEKLFF.

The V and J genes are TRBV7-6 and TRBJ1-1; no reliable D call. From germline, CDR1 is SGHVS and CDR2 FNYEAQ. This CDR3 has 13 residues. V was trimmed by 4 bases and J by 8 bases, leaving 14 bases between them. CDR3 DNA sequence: TGTGCCAGCAGCTCTAAACCGGGAGTCGAAGCTTTCTTT. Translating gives CASSSKPGVEAFF.

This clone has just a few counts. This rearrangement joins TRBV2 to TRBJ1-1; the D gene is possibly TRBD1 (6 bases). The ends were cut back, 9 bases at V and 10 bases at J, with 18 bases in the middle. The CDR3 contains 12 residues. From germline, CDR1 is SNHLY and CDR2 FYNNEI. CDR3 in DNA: TGTGCCAGTTCAGGGGCCTCTCAGGGAGCTTTCTTT. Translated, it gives CASSGASQGAFF.

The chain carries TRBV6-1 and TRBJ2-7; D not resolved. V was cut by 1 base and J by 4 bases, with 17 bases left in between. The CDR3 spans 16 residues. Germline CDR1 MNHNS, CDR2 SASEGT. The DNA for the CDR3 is TGTGCCAGCAGTGAAGTAAGACCCACCCGACTTTACGAGCAGTACTTC. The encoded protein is CASSEVRPTRLYEQYF.

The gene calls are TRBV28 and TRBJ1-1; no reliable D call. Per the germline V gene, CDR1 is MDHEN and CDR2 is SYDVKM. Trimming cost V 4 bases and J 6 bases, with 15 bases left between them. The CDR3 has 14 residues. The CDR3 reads CASSSGPLPAEAFF. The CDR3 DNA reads TGTGCCAGCAGTTCCGGGCCCCTTCCCGCTGAAGCTTTCTTT.

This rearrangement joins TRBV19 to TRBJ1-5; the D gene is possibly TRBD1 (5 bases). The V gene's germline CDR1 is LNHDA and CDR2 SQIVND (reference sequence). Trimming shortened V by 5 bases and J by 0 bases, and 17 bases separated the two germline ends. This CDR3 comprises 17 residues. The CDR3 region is CASSPSSTVRSNQPQHF. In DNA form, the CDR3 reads TGTGCCAGTAGTCCTAGTTCGACAGTGCGTAGCAATCAGCCCCAGCATTTT.

CDR3 sequence reads: CASSSGTSRHTQYF. The CDR3 nucleotides are TGTGCCAGCAGTTCCGGGACTAGCCGACATACGCAGTATTTT. The rearrangement uses TRBV6-2 or TRBV6-3 and TRBJ2-3, with 9 bases fitting TRBD2. This CDR3 region has 14 residues. From germline, CDR1 is MNHEY and CDR2 SVGEGT. Unmatched junction bases numbered 6, after V lost 4 bases and J lost 7 bases.

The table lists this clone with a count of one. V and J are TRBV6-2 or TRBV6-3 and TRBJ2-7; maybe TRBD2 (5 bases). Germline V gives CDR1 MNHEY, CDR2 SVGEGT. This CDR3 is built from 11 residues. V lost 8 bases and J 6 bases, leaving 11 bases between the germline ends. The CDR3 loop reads CASGFGSEQYF. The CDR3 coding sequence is TGTGCCAGCGGTTTTGGGAGCGAGCAGTACTTC.

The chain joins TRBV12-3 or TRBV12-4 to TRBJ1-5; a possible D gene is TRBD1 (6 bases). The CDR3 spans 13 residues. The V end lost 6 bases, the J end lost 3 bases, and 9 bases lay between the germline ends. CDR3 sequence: CASRDSFNQPQHF. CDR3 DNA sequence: TGTGCCAGCAGGGACAGTTTCAATCAGCCCCAGCATTTT.

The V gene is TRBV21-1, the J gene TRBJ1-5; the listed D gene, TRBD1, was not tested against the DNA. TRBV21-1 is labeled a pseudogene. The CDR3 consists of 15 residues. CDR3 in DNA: TGTGCCAGCAGCAAATTTTGCAGGCCGAGTCAGCCCCAGCATTTT. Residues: CASSKFCRPSQPQHF.

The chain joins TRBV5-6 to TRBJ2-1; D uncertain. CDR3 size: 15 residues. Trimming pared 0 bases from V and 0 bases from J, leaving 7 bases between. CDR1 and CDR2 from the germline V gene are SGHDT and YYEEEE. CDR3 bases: TGTGCCAGCAGCTTGGGCGGAAGCTCCTACAATGAGCAGTTCTTC. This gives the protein CASSLGGSSYNEQFF.

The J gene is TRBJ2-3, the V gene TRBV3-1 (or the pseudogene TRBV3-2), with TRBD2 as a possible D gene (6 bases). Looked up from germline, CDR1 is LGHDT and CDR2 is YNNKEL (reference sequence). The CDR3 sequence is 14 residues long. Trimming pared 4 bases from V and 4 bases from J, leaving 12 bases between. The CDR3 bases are TGTGCCAGCAGCCCTCGGGGGACCGCAGATACGCAGTATTTT. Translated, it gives CASSPRGTADTQYF.

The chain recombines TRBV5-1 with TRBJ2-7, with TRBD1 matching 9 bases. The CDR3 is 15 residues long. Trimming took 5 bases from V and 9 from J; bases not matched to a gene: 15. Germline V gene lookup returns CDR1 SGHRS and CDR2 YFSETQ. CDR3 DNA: TGCGCCAGCAGATCGACCGGGACAGGGCAGGTCGGGCAGTACTTC. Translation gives CASRSTGTGQVGQYF.

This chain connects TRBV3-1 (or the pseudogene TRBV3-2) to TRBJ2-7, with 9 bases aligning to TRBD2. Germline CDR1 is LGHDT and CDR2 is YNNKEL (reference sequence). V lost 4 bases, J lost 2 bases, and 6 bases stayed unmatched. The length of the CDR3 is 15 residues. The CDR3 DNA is TGTGCCAGCAGCCTAGCGGGGGTAGATCCCTACGAGCAGTACTTC. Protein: CASSLAGVDPYEQYF.

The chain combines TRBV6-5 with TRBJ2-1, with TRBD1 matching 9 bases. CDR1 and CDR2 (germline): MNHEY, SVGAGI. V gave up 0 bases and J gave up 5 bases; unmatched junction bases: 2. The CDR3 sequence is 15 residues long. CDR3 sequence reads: CASSYSTGGNNEQFF. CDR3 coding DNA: TGTGCCAGCAGTTACTCGACAGGGGGGAACAATGAGCAGTTCTTC.

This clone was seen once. Here the CDR3 reads CASTETNYGYTF. The DNA of the CDR3 is TGTGCCAGCACAGAGACTAACTATGGCTACACCTTC. The rearrangement uses TRBV28 and TRBJ1-2; D remains unclear. CDR3 size: 12 residues. Germline V lookup: CDR1 MDHEN, CDR2 SYDVKM. Trimming took off 7 bases at V and 0 bases at J, with 6 bases between the two ends.

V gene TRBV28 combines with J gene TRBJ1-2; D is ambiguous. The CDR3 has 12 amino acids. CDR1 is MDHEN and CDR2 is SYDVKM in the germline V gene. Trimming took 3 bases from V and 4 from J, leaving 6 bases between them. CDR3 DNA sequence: TGTGCCAGCAGTTTCAGCTTCTATGGCTACACCTTC. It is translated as CASSFSFYGYTF.

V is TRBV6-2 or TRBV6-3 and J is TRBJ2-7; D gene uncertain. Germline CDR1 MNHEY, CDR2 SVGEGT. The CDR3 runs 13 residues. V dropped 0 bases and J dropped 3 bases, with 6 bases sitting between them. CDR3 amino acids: CASSYSPNYEQYF. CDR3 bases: TGTGCCAGCAGTTACTCCCCTAACTACGAGCAGTACTTC.